Included here is one T cell receptor beta chain sequence, with context. Expressed TCRB transcripts got sequenced, as all isolated RNA was reverse transcribed. Profiling relied on immunoSEQ multiplex PCR, and the TCRdb table lists in-frame clones only, not all of them. This table holds some 99,000 clones, around 40% found once. This specimen comes from a study of beta chain features in type 1 diabetes. Germline CDR1 and CDR2: LNHDA and SQIVND (reference sequence). This CDR3 has 13 residues. V trimming: 4 bases; J trimming: 1 base; junction bases outside the gene matches: 0. The TCR comes from a woman between 18 and 29 years old in good health. The rearrangement joins TRBV19 to TRBJ1-1; 7 nucleotides agree with TRBD1. Specimen: stem cell memory CD4+ T cells from blood. The CDR3, as DNA: TGTGCCAGTAGTAGGGACAGGAACACTGAAGCTTTCTTT. Translating it yields CASSRDRNTEAFF.